This T cell receptor beta chain was recorded in a study of cytomegalovirus exposure and HLA in healthy donors. Separate from the approximately 670-subject first cohort was the 120-subject validation cohort, to which the donors belonged. About this clone: Additional DNA sequences in this sample encode the identical CDR3.

Trimming cost V 3 bases and J 4 bases, with 4 bases left between them. This CDR3 is 11 amino acids long. Germline CDR1 reads SQVTM; CDR2 reads ANQGSEA. Libraries were prepared by immunoSEQ multiplex PCR; TCRdb keeps only in-frame clonotypes and omits some of them. The sample lists roughly 150,000 clones; 75% to 90% were seen once. The sample taken for sequencing was PBMCs. V and J are TRBV29-1 and TRBJ1-3, with no clear D. This clonotype was sampled from a woman younger than 35 in good health and CMV-seronegative. Written as DNA, the CDR3 is TGCAGCGTTGATCTCGGAAACACCATATATTTT. As protein: CSVDLGNTIYF.